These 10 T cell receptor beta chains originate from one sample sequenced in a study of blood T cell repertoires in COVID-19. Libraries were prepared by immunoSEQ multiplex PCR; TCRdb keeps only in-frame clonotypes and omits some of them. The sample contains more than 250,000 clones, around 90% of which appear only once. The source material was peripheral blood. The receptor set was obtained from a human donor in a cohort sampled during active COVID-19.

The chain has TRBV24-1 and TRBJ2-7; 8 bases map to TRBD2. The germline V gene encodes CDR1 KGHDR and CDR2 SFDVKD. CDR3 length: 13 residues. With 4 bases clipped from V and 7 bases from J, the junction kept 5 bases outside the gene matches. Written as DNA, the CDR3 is TGTGCCACCAGTGACTGGACTAGCCCTGAGCAGTACTTC. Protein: CATSDWTSPEQYF.

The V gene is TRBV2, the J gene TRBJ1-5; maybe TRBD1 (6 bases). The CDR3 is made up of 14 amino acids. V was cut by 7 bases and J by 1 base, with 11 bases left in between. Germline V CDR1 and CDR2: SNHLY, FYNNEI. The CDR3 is CASKQGRSNQPQHF. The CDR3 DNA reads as TGTGCCAGCAAACAGGGCCGGAGCAATCAGCCCCAGCATTTT.

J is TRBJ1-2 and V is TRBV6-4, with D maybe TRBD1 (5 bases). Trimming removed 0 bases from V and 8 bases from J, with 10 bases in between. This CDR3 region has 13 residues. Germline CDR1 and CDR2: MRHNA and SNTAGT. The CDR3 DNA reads TGTGCCAGCAGTGACTCGGCAGGGATCGGCTACACCTTC. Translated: CASSDSAGIGYTF.

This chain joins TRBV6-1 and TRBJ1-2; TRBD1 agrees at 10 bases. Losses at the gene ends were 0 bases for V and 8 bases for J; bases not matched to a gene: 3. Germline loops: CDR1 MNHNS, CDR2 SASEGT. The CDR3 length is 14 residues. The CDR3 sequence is CASSEAGTGAGYTF. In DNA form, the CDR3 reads TGTGCCAGCAGTGAAGCAGGGACAGGGGCCGGCTACACCTTC.

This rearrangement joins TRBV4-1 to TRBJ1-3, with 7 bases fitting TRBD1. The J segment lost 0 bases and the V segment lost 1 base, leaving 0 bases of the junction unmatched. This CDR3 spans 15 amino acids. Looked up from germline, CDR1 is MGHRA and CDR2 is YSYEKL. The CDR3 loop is CASSQAGGSGNTIYF. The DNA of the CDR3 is TGCGCCAGCAGCCAAGCAGGGGGCTCTGGAAACACCATATATTTT.

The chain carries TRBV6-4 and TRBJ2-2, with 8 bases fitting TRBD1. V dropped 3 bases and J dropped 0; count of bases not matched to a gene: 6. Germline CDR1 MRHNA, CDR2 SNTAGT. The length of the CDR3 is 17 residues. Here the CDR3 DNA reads TGTGCCAGCAGTGATGAGGCAGGGGGCGCGAACACCGGGGAGCTGTTTTTT. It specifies CASSDEAGGANTGELFF.

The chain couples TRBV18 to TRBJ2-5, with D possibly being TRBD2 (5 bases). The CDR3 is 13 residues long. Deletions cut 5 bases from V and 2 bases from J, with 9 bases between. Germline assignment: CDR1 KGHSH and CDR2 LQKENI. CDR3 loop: CASSMSGQETQYF. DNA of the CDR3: TGTGCCAGCTCAATGTCGGGACAAGAGACCCAGTACTTC.

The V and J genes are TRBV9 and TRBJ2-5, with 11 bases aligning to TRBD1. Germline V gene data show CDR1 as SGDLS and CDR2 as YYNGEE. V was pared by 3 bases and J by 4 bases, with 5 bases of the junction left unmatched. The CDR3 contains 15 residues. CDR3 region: CASSDRTGGRETQYF. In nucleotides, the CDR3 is TGTGCCAGCAGCGATAGGACAGGGGGCCGAGAGACCCAGTACTTC.

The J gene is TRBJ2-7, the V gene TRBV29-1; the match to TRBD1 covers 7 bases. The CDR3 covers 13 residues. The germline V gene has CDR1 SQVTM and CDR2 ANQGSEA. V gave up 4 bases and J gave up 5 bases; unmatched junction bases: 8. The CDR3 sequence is CSVARYRGNEQYF. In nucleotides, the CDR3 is TGCAGCGTTGCGAGATACAGGGGAAACGAGCAGTACTTC.

The DNA for the CDR3 is TGTGCCATCAGTGAAGGGGTGCGGATACCCGGGGAGCTGTTTTTT. Translation: CAISEGVRIPGELFF. V usage is TRBV10-3 and J usage is TRBJ2-2; the D gene is possibly TRBD1 (5 bases). Trimming took 3 bases from V and 6 from J, leaving 14 bases between them. Germline lookup yields CDR1 ENHRY and CDR2 SYGVKD. The CDR3 runs 15 residues.